This T cell receptor (beta chain) was documented in a study of technical replicates of blood from a few donors. The CDR3 totals 17 residues. The ends lost 0 bases at V and 7 bases at J; junction bases unmatched: 10. Germline V CDR1 and CDR2: SGHRS, YFSETQ. The protocol was immunoSEQ multiplex PCR, while the TCRdb copy is restricted to in-frame clones and leaves out a portion. The sample has approximately 82,000 clones, 91% seen once. The clonotype was recovered from a human donor in good health. Some clones in this sample may be carry-over from other donors' samples. Sequencing was carried out using T cells isolated from PBMCs. The rearrangement uses TRBV5-1 and TRBJ2-1, with TRBD2 matching 10 bases. The DNA of the CDR3 is TGCGCCAGCAGCTTGGCCCTAGCGGGAGAGTTAAAAAATGAGCAGTTCTTC. Its translation: CASSLALAGELKNEQFF.